Sequencing of this TCR beta chain was carried out in a study of immune characterization of retroperitoneal liposarcoma. Germline CDR1 MNHNS, CDR2 SASEGT. V lost 3 bases to trimming and J lost 6 bases, with 7 bases between them. This CDR3 is built from 12 residues. TCRdb fed the PCR reads into MiXCR, producing one record per CDR3 protein. The profile shows approximately 10,000 distinct CDR3 sequences, 30% to 45% of them singletons. The chain recombines TRBV6-1 with TRBJ2-3; D not resolved. The sample consisted of tumor tissue. The sequence derives from a male donor with retroperitoneal liposarcoma. DNA for the CDR3: TGTGCCAGCAGTGAGGCTCTTGATACGCAGTATTTT. Encoded protein: CASSEALDTQYF.